The 7 T cell receptor beta chains below all came from one sample that was sequenced in a study of beta chain features in type 1 diabetes. No antigen has been identified for these receptors. Study-wide results and limits: In every one of the four CD4+ subsets, TCRB CDR3s were moderately but significantly shorter in Type 1 diabetes patients.

Every isolated RNA sample was fully reverse transcribed, so sequencing captured expressed TCRB transcripts. Sequencing used immunoSEQ multiplex PCR; TCRdb keeps in-frame clones, though not all of them. Of 20,000 to 25,000 clones in the sample, more than 45% are singletons; the top ten hold 0.3% to 0.4%. The sample taken for sequencing was stem cell memory CD4+ T cells from blood. The receptors stem from a man between 18 and 29 years old with type 1 diabetes.

This clone has more than one count but fewer than ten. The chain joins TRBV18 to TRBJ2-7; 7 positions agree with TRBD1. Germline assignment: CDR1 KGHSH and CDR2 LQKENI. Trimming cost V 5 bases and J 9 bases; bases outside gene matches: 10. CDR3 length: 13 residues. CDR3 sequence reads: CASSIPGTAMQYF. The DNA of the CDR3 is TGTGCCAGCTCAATTCCCGGGACAGCGATGCAGTACTTC.

This clone was observed once. The gene calls are TRBV5-4 and TRBJ2-3; D is possibly TRBD2 (7 bases). This CDR3 is 13 amino acids long. V was trimmed by 4 bases and J by 6 bases, leaving 12 bases between them. CDR1 is SGHNT and CDR2 is YYREEE in the germline V gene (reference sequence). CDR3 sequence: CASSLRGGDTQYF. CDR3 nucleotides: TGTGCCAGCAGCCTGAGGGGGGGGGATACGCAGTATTTT.

The CDR3 sequence is CASSLPGTAYNEQFF. The DNA for the CDR3 is TGTGCCAGTAGTCTACCCGGGACTGCATACAATGAGCAGTTCTTC. V is TRBV19 and J is TRBJ2-1; D is perhaps TRBD2 (6 bases). The CDR3 has 15 amino acids. Trimming stripped 5 bases from V and 4 bases from J, with 15 bases between. Germline V gene sequence: CDR1 LNHDA, CDR2 SQIVND (reference sequence).

This chain uses TRBV18 with TRBJ1-1; perhaps TRBD1 as D (6 bases). The V end was cut by 3 bases, the J end by 0 bases, with 11 bases between. This CDR3 is built from 15 residues. Germline loops: CDR1 KGHSH, CDR2 LQKENI. CDR3 DNA sequence: TGTGCCAGCTCACCTAGGACAGAAATGAACACTGAAGCTTTCTTT. Translation: CASSPRTEMNTEAFF.

The CDR3 DNA is TGTGCCAGCAGCTTAATGACAGATCTCTACACTGAAGCTTTCTTT. Translated: CASSLMTDLYTEAFF. This sequence joins TRBV7-2 and TRBJ1-1; weak D call: TRBD1 (5 bases). Trimming removed 2 bases at V and 3 bases at J, with 13 bases between. The CDR3 consists of 15 residues. Per germline, CDR1 SGHTA and CDR2 FQGNSA.

CDR3 protein: CASSLYGRDQPQHF. CDR3 DNA sequence: TGCGCCAGCAGCTTGTATGGCAGGGATCAGCCCCAGCATTTT. The chain uses TRBV5-1 and TRBJ1-5; a weak D match, TRBD1 (5 bases). The length of the CDR3 is 14 residues. With 1 base removed from V and 5 bases from J, the gap between germline ends came to 10 bases. Germline CDR1 is SGHRS and CDR2 is YFSETQ.

This chain joins TRBV2 and TRBJ2-7, with 8 positions matching TRBD1. The CDR3 covers 14 residues. CDR1 is SNHLY, CDR2 FYNNEI, per germline. The junction had 7 bases not matched to a gene; V was cut back by 5 bases and J by 4 bases. This CDR3 is CASSIDRGRYEQYF. The DNA of the CDR3 is TGTGCCAGCAGTATCGACAGGGGAAGGTACGAGCAGTACTTC.